The clone carrying this T cell receptor beta chain was observed many times. The antigen remains undetermined. J lost 6 bases, V lost 5 bases, and 12 bases had no gene match. CDR1 and CDR2 from the germline V gene are SGHRS and YFSETQ. This CDR3 is built from 16 residues. Unique molecular identifiers were incorporated when the TCRbeta library was constructed. One entry per CDR3 protein results from TCRdb running MiXCR on the PCR reads. The sample has about 70,000 distinct CDR3 sequences, under 13% seen once; the top ten hold less than 15%. This sample is part of a study of T-cell reconstitution after alpha-beta-depleted transplantation in children. Study-wide findings and caveats: TCRbeta diversity was high at day 60 in some patients (a result of surviving recipient T cells and thymic progenitors). By about two months after transplant, alpha-beta T cells reportedly arose from several hundred graft clones that had expanded. Most T-cell counts and diversity one year after the transplant came from T cells that were newly produced.

This receptor was identified in a boy between 10 and 17 years old with acute myeloid leukemia, due to receive a stem cell transplant. The source material was PBMCs, sampled before TCRalphabeta/CD19-depleted stem cell transplant. The chain recombines TRBV5-1 with TRBJ1-5, with 9 bases lining up with TRBD1. CDR3 in DNA: TGCGCCAGCAGTCCAGATCCGGGACAGGGAGGTCAGCCCCAGCATTTT. It encodes CASSPDPGQGGQPQHF.